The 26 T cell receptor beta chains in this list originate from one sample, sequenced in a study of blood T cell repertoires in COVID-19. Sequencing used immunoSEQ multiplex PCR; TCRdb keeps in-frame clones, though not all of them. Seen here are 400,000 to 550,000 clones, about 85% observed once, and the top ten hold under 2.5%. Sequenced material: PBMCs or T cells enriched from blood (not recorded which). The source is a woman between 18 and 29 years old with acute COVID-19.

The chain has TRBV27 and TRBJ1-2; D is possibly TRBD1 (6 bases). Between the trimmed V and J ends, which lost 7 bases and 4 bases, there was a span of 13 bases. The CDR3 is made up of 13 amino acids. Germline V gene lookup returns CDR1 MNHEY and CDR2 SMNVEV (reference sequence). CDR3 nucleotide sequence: TGTGCCAGCACGGCAGGGGTCCCCTATGGCTACACCTTC. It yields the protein CASTAGVPYGYTF.

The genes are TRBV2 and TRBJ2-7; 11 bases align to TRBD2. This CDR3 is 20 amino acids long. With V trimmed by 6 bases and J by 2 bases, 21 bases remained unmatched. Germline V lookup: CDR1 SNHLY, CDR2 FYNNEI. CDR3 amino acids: CASSAGETLWGLAVAYEQYF. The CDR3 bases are TGTGCCAGCAGCGCCGGGGAAACGTTGTGGGGACTAGCGGTGGCCTACGAGCAGTACTTC.

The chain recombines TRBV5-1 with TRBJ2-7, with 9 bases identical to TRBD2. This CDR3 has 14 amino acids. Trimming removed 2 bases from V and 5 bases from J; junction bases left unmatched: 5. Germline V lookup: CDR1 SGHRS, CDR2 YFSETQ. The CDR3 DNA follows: TGCGCCAGCAGCTTTTCTAGCGGGGTAGACGAGCAGTACTTC. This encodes CASSFSSGVDEQYF.

The CDR3 spells CASSWAQGVTEAFF. The CDR3 nucleotides read TGTGCCAGCAGTTGGGCACAGGGGGTAACTGAAGCTTTCTTT. The chain combines TRBV28 with TRBJ1-1; 8 bases align to TRBD1. Germline-derived CDR1 and CDR2 are MDHEN and SYDVKM. Germline trimming cut 4 bases from V and 5 bases from J; bases unmatched to any gene: 6. The CDR3 loop spans 14 amino acids. Complete variable domain (other parts from reference TRBV28 and TRBJ1-1): DVKVTQSSRYLVKRTGEKVFLECVQDMDHENMFWYRQDPGLGLRLIYFSYDVKMKEKGDIPEGYSVSREKKERFSLILESASTNQTSMYLCASSWAQGVTEAFFGQGTRLTVV.

The CDR3 DNA follows: TGTGCCACCAGTGATTTGCGGGGGGAGCCCCAGCATTTT. Its protein product is CATSDLRGEPQHF. V is TRBV24-1 and J is TRBJ1-5; D may be TRBD1 (5 bases). Germline V gene data show CDR1 as KGHDR and CDR2 as SFDVKD. The CDR3 has 13 residues. Trimming took 0 bases from V and 8 from J, leaving 7 bases between them.

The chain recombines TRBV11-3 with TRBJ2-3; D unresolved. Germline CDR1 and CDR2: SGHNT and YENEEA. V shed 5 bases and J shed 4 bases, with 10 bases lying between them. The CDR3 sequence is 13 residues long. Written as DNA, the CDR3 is TGTGCCAGCAGCCCCGGCGCGGCAGATACGCAGTATTTT. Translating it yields CASSPGAADTQYF. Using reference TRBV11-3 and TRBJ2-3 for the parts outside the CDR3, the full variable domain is EAGVVQSPRYKIIEKKQPVAFWCNPISGHNTLYWYLQNLGQGPELLIRYENEEAVDDSQLPKDRFSAERLKGVDSTLKIQPAELGDSAVYLCASSPGAADTQYFGPGTRLTVL.

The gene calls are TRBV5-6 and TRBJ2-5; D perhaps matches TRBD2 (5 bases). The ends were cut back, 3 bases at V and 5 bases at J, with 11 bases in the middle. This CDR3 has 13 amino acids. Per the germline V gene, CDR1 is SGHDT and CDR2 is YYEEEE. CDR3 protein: CASSSGWAETQYF. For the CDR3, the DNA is TGTGCCAGCAGCTCGGGATGGGCGGAGACCCAGTACTTC.

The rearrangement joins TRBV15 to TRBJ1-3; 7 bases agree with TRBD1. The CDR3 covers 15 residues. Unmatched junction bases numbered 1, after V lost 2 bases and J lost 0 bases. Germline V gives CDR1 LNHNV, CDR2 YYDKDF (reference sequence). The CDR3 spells CATSRQGVSGNTIYF. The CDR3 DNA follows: TGTGCCACCAGCAGACAGGGGGTCTCTGGAAACACCATATATTTT. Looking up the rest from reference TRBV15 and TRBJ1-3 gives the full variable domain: DAMVIQNPRYQVTQFGKPVTLSCSQTLNHNVMYWYQQKSSQAPKLLFHYYDKDFNNEADTPDNFQSRRPNTSFCFLDIRSPGLGDTAMYLCATSRQGVSGNTIYFGEGSWLTVV.

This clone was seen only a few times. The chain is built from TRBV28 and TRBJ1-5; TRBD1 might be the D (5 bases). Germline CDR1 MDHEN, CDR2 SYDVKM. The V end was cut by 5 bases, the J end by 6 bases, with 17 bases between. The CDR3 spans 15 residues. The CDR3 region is CASSGDGGERQPQHF. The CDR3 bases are TGTGCCAGCAGTGGGGATGGGGGGGAACGTCAGCCCCAGCATTTT.

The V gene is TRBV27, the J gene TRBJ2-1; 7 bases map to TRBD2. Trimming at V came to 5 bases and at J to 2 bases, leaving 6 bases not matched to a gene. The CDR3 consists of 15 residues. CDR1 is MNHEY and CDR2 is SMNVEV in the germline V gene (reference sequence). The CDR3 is CASSKTSVPYNEQFF. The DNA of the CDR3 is TGTGCCAGCAGTAAAACTAGCGTTCCCTACAATGAGCAGTTCTTC.

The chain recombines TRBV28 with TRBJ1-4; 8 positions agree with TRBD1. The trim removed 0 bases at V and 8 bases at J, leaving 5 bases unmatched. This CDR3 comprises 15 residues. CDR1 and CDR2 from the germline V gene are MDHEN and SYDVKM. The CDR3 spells CASSLWTGDREKLFF. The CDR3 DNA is TGTGCCAGCAGTTTATGGACAGGGGATAGGGAAAAACTGTTTTTT.

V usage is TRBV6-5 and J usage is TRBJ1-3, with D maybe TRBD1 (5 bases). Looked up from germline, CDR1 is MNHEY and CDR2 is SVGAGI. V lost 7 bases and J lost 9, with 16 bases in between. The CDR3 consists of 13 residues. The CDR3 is CASNGEGLGTIYF. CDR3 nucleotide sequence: TGTGCCAGCAACGGGGAGGGGCTCGGCACCATATATTTT.

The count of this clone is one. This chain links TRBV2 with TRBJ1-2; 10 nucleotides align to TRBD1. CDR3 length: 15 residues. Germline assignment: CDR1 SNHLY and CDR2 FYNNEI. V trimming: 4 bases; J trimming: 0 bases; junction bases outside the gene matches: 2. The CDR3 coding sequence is TGTGCCAGCAGTGGGGGACAGGGGACTAACTATGGCTACACCTTC. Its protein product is CASSGGQGTNYGYTF.

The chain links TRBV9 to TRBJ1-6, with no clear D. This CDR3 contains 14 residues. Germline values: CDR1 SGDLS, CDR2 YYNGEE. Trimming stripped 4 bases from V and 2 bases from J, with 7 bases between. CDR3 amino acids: CASSISTYNSPLHF. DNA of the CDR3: TGTGCCAGCAGCATTTCTACCTATAATTCACCCCTCCACTTT.

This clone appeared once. The CDR3 nucleotides read TGTGCCAGCAGCAACCAGGGGATCCATAATTCACCCCTCCACTTT. Amino acid sequence: CASSNQGIHNSPLHF. J is TRBJ1-6 and V is TRBV2; D is possibly TRBD1 (6 bases). There are 15 residues in the CDR3. Trimming cost V 6 bases and J 5 bases, with 14 bases left between them. In germline, CDR1 is SNHLY, CDR2 FYNNEI.

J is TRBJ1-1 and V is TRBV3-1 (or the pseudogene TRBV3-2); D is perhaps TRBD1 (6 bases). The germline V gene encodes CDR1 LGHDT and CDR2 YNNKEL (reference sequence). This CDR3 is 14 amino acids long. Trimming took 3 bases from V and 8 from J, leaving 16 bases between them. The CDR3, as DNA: TGTGCCAGCAGCCAGGTCTCAGGGGATGGGGAAGCTTTCTTT. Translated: CASSQVSGDGEAFF.

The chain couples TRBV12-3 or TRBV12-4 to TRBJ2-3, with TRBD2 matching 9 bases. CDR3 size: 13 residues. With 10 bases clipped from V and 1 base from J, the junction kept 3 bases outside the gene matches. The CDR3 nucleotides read TGTGCCATTTCTAGCGGGGGCACAGATACGCAGTATTTT. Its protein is CAISSGGTDTQYF.

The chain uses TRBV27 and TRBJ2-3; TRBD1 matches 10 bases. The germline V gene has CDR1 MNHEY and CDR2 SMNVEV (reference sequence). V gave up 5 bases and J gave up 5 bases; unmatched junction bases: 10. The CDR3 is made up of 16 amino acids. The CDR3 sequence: CASSPIGTGVGDTQYF. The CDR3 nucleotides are TGTGCCAGCAGTCCGATTGGGACAGGGGTAGGAGATACGCAGTATTTT.

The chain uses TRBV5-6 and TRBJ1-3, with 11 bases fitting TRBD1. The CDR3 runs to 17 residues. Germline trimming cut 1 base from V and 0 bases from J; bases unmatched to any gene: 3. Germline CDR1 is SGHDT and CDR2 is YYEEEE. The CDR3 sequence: CASSLIGTGGSGNTIYF. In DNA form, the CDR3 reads TGTGCCAGCAGCTTGATTGGGACAGGGGGCTCTGGAAACACCATATATTTT.

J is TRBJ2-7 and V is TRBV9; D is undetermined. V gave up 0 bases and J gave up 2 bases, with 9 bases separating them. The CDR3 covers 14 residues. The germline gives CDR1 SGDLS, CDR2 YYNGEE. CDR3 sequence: CASSVGASPYEQYF. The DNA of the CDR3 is TGTGCCAGCAGCGTAGGGGCCTCACCCTACGAGCAGTACTTC.

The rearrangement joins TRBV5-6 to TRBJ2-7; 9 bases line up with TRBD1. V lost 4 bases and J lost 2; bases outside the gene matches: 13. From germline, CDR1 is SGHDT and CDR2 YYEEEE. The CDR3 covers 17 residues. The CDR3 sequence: CASSLYPGTGQAYEQYF. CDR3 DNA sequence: TGTGCCAGCAGCCTATATCCCGGGACAGGGCAGGCCTACGAGCAGTACTTC.

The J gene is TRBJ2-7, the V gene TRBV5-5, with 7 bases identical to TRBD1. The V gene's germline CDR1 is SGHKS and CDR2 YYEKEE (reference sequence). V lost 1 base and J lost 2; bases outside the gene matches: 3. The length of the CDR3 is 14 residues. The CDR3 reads CASSLYDRAYEQYF. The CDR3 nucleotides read TGTGCCAGCAGCTTGTATGACAGGGCCTACGAGCAGTACTTC.

The CDR3 DNA reads TGTGCCAGCAGCTTTCAACCGGGACTATACAATGAGCAGTTCTTC. Translating gives CASSFQPGLYNEQFF. J is TRBJ2-1 and V is TRBV7-7; TRBD2 matches 7 bases. CDR1 SSHAT and CDR2 FNYEAQ come from the germline V gene (reference sequence). Unmatched junction bases numbered 6, after V lost 3 bases and J lost 4 bases. CDR3 length: 15 residues.

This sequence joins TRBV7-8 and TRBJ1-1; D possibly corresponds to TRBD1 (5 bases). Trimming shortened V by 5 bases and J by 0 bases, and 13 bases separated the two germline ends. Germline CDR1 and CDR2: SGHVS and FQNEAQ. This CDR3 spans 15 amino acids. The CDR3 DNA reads TGTGCCAGCAGCACAAGACAGACCCTGAACACTGAAGCTTTCTTT. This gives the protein CASSTRQTLNTEAFF. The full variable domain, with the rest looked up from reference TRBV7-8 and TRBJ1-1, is GAGVSQSPRYKVAKRGQDVALRCDPISGHVSLFWYQQALGQGPEFLTYFQNEAQLDKSGLPSDRFFAERPEGSVSTLKIQRTQQEDSAVYLCASSTRQTLNTEAFFGQGTRLTVV.

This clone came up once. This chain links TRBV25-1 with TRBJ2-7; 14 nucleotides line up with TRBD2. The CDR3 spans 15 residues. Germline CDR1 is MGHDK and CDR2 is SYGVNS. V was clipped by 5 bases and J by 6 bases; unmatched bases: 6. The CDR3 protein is CASSPPGLAGGEQYF. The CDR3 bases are TGTGCCAGCAGTCCGCCCGGACTAGCGGGGGGCGAGCAGTACTTC.

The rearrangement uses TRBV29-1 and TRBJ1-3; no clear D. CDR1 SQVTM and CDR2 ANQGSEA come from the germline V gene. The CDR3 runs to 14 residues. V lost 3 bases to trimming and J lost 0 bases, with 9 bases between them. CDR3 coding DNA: TGCAGCGTTGATCGAGGAGCCTCTGGAAACACCATATATTTT. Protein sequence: CSVDRGASGNTIYF.